This TCR beta chain stems from a study of T cell changes during pregnancy in multiple sclerosis. Repertoires were generated with immunoSEQ multiplex PCR, while TCRdb's copy carries only in-frame clones and drops some. This table holds 95,000 to 110,000 clones, 92% found once. This CDR3 contains 14 residues. Per germline, CDR1 MDHEN and CDR2 SYDVKM. Trimming cost V 7 bases and J 4 bases; bases outside gene matches: 10. The chain links TRBV28 to TRBJ2-7, with TRBD2 matching over 7 bases. Sequencing was performed on peripheral blood, taken after pregnancy. The sequence derives from a female donor with multiple sclerosis, enrolled in a pregnancy study. The CDR3 bases are TGTGCCAGCACAGTCGGCGGGAGCAGGTACGAGCAGTACTTC. It yields the protein CASTVGGSRYEQYF.